This T cell receptor (beta chain) derives from a study of T cells after yellow fever vaccination. As to this clonotype: Its target is not known.

TCRdb used MiXCR to reprocess the 5' RACE reads, holding one entry per CDR3 protein. The sample shows about 320,000 distinct CDR3 sequences, around 4.5% of them seen only once. With V trimmed by 5 bases and J by 0 bases, 7 bases remained unmatched. There are 17 residues in the CDR3. Germline V CDR1 and CDR2: SQVTM, ANQGSEA. Study-wide points: The secondary response was weaker, and its peak arrived faster, on day 5 versus 15.

The starting material was PBMCs, obtained 15 days after the yellow fever booster vaccination. The source is a man aged 18-30 years who received the YFV17D yellow fever vaccine. This chain links TRBV29-1 with TRBJ2-1, with TRBD2 matching over 13 bases. CDR3 in DNA: TGCAGCGTTCGGACTAGCGGGGGCTCTAGCTCCTACAATGAGCAGTTCTTC. Its translation is CSVRTSGGSSSYNEQFF.